Given below is one T cell receptor (beta chain) in context. As yet, its antigen is unknown. The same CDR3 is also encoded by other DNA sequences in this sample. This entry is derived from a study of Ad26.COV2.S vaccination and SARS-CoV-2 variants. At the level of the study: Each vaccinee took Ad26.COV2.S intramuscularly, once or twice 56 days apart.

Treatment here: 15 to 20 received Ad26.COV2.S at low or high dose, single or two shots; about 5 received placebo; per-sample allocation not given. At day 63 after the first vaccine or placebo injection, samples were drawn. Expressing Wuhan-strain SARS-CoV-2 spike, an Ad26 vector served as the vaccine. Using immunoSEQ multiplex PCR, the repertoire was profiled, and TCRdb retains in-frame clones only, with some absent. This table holds 300,000 to 500,000 clones, approximately 91% found once. Study results and limitations: Measurement of non-spike TCR breadth gave similar results in vaccine and placebo recipients. Vaccinees displayed broader spike-specific TCR repertoires than placebo recipients.

The clonotype originates from a person between 18 and 59 years old who received the Ad26.COV2.S COVID-19 vaccine or a placebo. The source was peripheral blood, collected in a trial of Ad26.COV2.S vaccine versus placebo.

CDR3 in amino acids: CSVEAANYGYTF. In DNA form, the CDR3 reads TGCAGCGTTGAAGCCGCTAACTATGGCTACACCTTC. This chain links TRBV29-1 with TRBJ1-2; D call uncertain. V lost 1 base to trimming and J lost 0 bases, with 3 bases between them. Germline CDR1 reads SQVTM; CDR2 reads ANQGSEA. There are 12 residues in the CDR3.